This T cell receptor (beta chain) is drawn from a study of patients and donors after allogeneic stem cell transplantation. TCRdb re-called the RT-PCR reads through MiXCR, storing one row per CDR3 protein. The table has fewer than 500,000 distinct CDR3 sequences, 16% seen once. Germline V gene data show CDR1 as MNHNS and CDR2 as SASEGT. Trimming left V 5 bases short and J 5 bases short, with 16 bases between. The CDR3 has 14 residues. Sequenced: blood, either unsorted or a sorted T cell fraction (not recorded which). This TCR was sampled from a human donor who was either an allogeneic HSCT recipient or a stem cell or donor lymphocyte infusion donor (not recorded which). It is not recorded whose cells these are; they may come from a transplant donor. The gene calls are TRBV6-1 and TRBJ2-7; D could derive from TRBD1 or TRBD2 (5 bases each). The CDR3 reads CASSRDLWSDEQYF. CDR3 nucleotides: TGTGCCAGCAGTCGGGACCTTTGGTCCGACGAGCAGTACTTC.